The 16 T cell receptor beta chains reported below all come from one sample, sequenced in a study of cytomegalovirus exposure and HLA in healthy donors listed by TCRdb under 2017. Receptor amplification or capture employed the immunoSEQ multiplex PCR assay. For the multiplex PCR, a mixture combining 60 forward primers for TCR Vbeta segments and 13 reverse primers for TCR Jbeta segments was used. The table was pulled from immuneACCESS by TCRdb, which kept in-frame rearrangements only. Such tables lose some clones; where checked, under half of the loss comes from unresolved V genes, and the rest has no known cause. For this sample there are a few hundred thousand clones; approximately 90% appear just once. The ten largest clones take up less than 1.2% of the sample. Sequenced sample: PBMCs. These receptors all stem from a woman between 18 and 30 years old in good health and CMV-seronegative.

The V and J genes are TRBV7-8 and TRBJ2-4, with TRBD2 matching 7 bases. This CDR3 has 13 residues. The junction had 10 bases not matched to a gene; V was cut back by 5 bases and J by 12 bases. Per germline, CDR1 SGHVS and CDR2 FQNEAQ. CDR3 nucleotides: TGTGCCAGCAGCCCCGAAGGGAGGGCCAGTCAGTACTTC. Translated: CASSPEGRASQYF.

V and J are TRBV5-4 and TRBJ2-1, with D unclear. This CDR3 has 14 residues. Trimming took 0 bases from V and 6 from J, leaving 10 bases between them. In germline, CDR1 is SGHNT, CDR2 YYREEE (reference sequence). The CDR3 loop reads CASSLGGPSNEQFF. CDR3 nucleotide sequence: TGTGCCAGCAGCTTGGGAGGTCCTAGCAATGAGCAGTTCTTC.

The V and J genes are TRBV5-6 and TRBJ2-5, with TRBD1 as a possible D gene (6 bases). From germline, CDR1 is SGHDT and CDR2 YYEEEE. V was pared by 5 bases and J by 1 base, with 21 bases between. There are 17 residues in the CDR3. CDR3 protein: CASRTGTTTKIQETQYF. For the CDR3, the DNA is TGTGCCAGCAGAACCGGGACAACCACGAAGATCCAAGAGACCCAGTACTTC.

This clone came up once. V and J are TRBV4-2 and TRBJ2-7, with D tentatively TRBD1 (6 bases). Looked up from germline, CDR1 is LGHNA and CDR2 is YNFKEQ. The CDR3 spans 15 residues. Trimming took off 3 bases at V and 2 bases at J, with 14 bases between the two ends. CDR3 nucleotides: TGTGCCAGCAGCCACGGATCAGGGGCCGCCTACGAGCAGTACTTC. It codes for CASSHGSGAAYEQYF.

The rearrangement joins TRBV6-1 to TRBJ2-5; D might be TRBD2 (6 bases). Near its end, the DNA agrees better with TRBJ2-7, so the J call may be wrong. Per the germline V gene, CDR1 is MNHNS and CDR2 is SASEGT. The CDR3 spans 16 residues. The CDR3 is CASSESPMGSGYEQYF. CDR3 nucleotides: TGTGCCAGCAGTGAATCTCCCATGGGTAGCGGCTACGAGCAGTACTTC.

This clone was observed a few times. The rearrangement uses TRBV7-6 and TRBJ1-3; D not resolved. Germline CDR1 SGHVS, CDR2 FNYEAQ. With 1 base removed from V and 8 bases from J, the gap between germline ends came to 12 bases. The CDR3 covers 14 residues. CDR3 residues: CASSLGRGGDTIYF. DNA for the CDR3: TGTGCCAGCAGCTTAGGACGGGGTGGGGACACCATATATTTT. Combining the CDR3 with reference TRBV7-6 and TRBJ1-3 gives the whole variable domain GAGVSQSPRYKVTKRGQDVALRCDPISGHVSLYWYRQALGQGPEFLTYFNYEAQQDKSGLPNDRFSAERPEGSISTLTIQRTEQRDSAMYRCASSLGRGGDTIYFGEGSWLTVV.

The chain couples TRBV29-1 to TRBJ2-7; D uncertain. This CDR3 contains 10 residues. Germline CDR1 reads SQVTM; CDR2 reads ANQGSEA. V was shortened by 7 bases and J by 2 bases, with 6 bases between the two germline ends. The CDR3 reads CSAIAYEQYF. The CDR3 DNA reads TGCAGCGCTATCGCCTACGAGCAGTACTTC.

The chain links TRBV5-1 to TRBJ2-3; D may be TRBD2 (5 bases). The germline V gene has CDR1 SGHRS and CDR2 YFSETQ. This CDR3 contains 15 residues. V lost 2 bases, J lost 5 bases, and 15 bases lay in between. The CDR3 DNA reads as TGCGCCAGCAGCTTTTCACCAGCCGAGGGAGATACGCAGTATTTT. Its translation: CASSFSPAEGDTQYF. The full variable domain, completed using reference TRBV5-1 and TRBJ2-3, is KAGVTQTPRYLIKTRGQQVTLSCSPISGHRSVSWYQQTPGQGLQFLFEYFSETQRNKGNFPGRFSGRQFSNSRSEMNVSTLELGDSALYLCASSFSPAEGDTQYFGPGTRLTVL.

This sequence joins TRBV4-1 and TRBJ2-1, with 8 bases aligning to TRBD2. Germline V gene lookup returns CDR1 MGHRA and CDR2 YSYEKL. This CDR3 has 15 amino acids. Trimming at V came to 6 bases and at J to 3 bases, leaving 7 bases not matched to a gene. CDR3 amino acids: CASRERSGNYNEQFF. CDR3 nucleotide sequence: TGCGCCAGCAGGGAACGTAGCGGGAACTACAATGAGCAGTTCTTC.

The V call is TRBV6-1, the J call TRBJ2-7, with 7 nucleotides matching TRBD1. Germline V gene data show CDR1 as MNHNS and CDR2 as SASEGT. The CDR3 sequence is 14 residues long. Unmatched junction bases numbered 11, after V lost 10 bases and J lost 2 bases. CDR3 loop: CAITAEGQAYEQYF. The DNA for the CDR3 is TGTGCCATCACCGCTGAAGGACAGGCCTACGAGCAGTACTTC.

The J gene is TRBJ2-5, the V gene TRBV19, with 7 positions matching TRBD2. Germline-derived CDR1 and CDR2 are LNHDA and SQIVND (reference sequence). After removal of 4 bases from V and 5 bases from J, the junction contained 7 bases not matched to a gene. CDR3 length equals 14 residues. CDR3 amino acids: CASSTPTSRETQYF. CDR3 bases: TGTGCCAGTAGTACCCCGACTAGCCGGGAGACCCAGTACTTC. The full variable domain, its missing parts supplied by reference TRBV19 and TRBJ2-5, is DGGITQSPKYLFRKEGQNVTLSCEQNLNHDAMYWYRQDPGQGLRLIYYSQIVNDFQKGDIAEGYSVSREKKESFPLTVTSAQKNPTAFYLCASSTPTSRETQYFGPGTRLLVL.

The chain links TRBV27 to TRBJ2-7; D unresolved. Germline CDR1 is MNHEY and CDR2 is SMNVEV (reference sequence). CDR3 length: 14 amino acids. Trimming left V 4 bases short and J 1 base short, with 11 bases between. CDR3 in amino acids: CASSSQHVSYEQYF. CDR3 in DNA: TGTGCCAGCAGTTCCCAACATGTTTCCTACGAGCAGTACTTC.

V gene TRBV5-6 combines with J gene TRBJ2-7, with D perhaps TRBD2 (7 bases). CDR3 length equals 16 residues. Germline V gene data show CDR1 as SGHDT and CDR2 as YYEEEE. With 4 bases removed from V and 5 bases from J, the gap between germline ends came to 22 bases. This chain's CDR3 is CASSPLGGTRIHEQYF. For the CDR3, the DNA is TGTGCCAGCAGCCCATTGGGGGGGACACGCATCCACGAGCAGTACTTC.

The genes are TRBV6-7 and TRBJ1-2, with TRBD1 as a possible D gene (6 bases). TRBV6-7 is labeled an ORF, and its function is uncertain. This CDR3 has 16 residues. V was cut by 1 base and J by 4 bases, with 16 bases left in between. In nucleotides, the CDR3 is TGTGCCAGCAGTTACTACGCCGCAGGGGATATCTATGGCTACACCTTC. Amino acid sequence: CASSYYAAGDIYGYTF.

V is TRBV18 and J is TRBJ1-1; D not certain. V lost 3 bases, J lost 2 bases, and 13 bases lay in between. This CDR3 has 15 amino acids. Germline CDR1 KGHSH, CDR2 LQKENI. CDR3 sequence (DNA): TGTGCCAGCTCACCGGTGACGCGGATAAACACTGAAGCTTTCTTT. Residues: CASSPVTRINTEAFF.

V is TRBV6-1 and J is TRBJ2-2; D gene uncertain. Germline V gene sequence: CDR1 MNHNS, CDR2 SASEGT. There are 11 residues in the CDR3. V lost 8 bases to trimming and J lost 4 bases, with 5 bases between them. DNA of the CDR3: TGTGCCAGCCTTAGCACCGGGGAGCTGTTTTTT. Translation: CASLSTGELFF.